A single sample gave rise to the 10 T cell receptor beta chains below, sequenced in a study of cytomegalovirus exposure and HLA in healthy donors. 13 Jbeta primers and 60 Vbeta primers were used for the PCR. Profiled with immunoSEQ multiplex PCR; TCRdb holds only in-frame clones, not every one. The data show some 190,000 clones, with roughly 77% seen just once and more than 4.5% held by the top ten. The material sequenced was PBMCs. Every receptor here comes from a man between 25 and 39 years old in good health and CMV-seropositive.

The V call is TRBV14, the J call TRBJ2-3, with 11 bases lining up with TRBD2. Germline V lookup: CDR1 SGHDN, CDR2 FVKESK. The CDR3 spans 16 residues. Losses at the gene ends were 2 bases for V and 7 bases for J; bases not matched to a gene: 8. For the CDR3, the DNA is TGTGCCAGCAGCCAATCCGGGACTAGCGGACCACATACGCAGTATTTT. It yields the protein CASSQSGTSGPHTQYF.

This chain uses TRBV6-1 with TRBJ1-6; unclear D gene. Germline V lookup: CDR1 MNHNS, CDR2 SASEGT. Trimming pared 2 bases from V and 11 bases from J, leaving 13 bases between. The CDR3 totals 14 residues. CDR3 nucleotide sequence: TGTGCCAGCAGTGAACAAGAGGGCTCGGCACCCCTCCACTTT. It translates to CASSEQEGSAPLHF.

This rearrangement joins TRBV6-6 to TRBJ2-3; TRBD1 matches 9 bases. CDR3 size: 13 residues. Looked up from germline, CDR1 is MNHNY and CDR2 is SVGAGI (reference sequence). J gave up 6 bases and V 5 bases, and 3 bases lay outside the gene matches. CDR3 in amino acids: CASSRQGEDTQYF. CDR3 in DNA: TGTGCCAGCAGTAGACAGGGGGAGGATACGCAGTATTTT.

This chain uses TRBV25-1 with TRBJ2-3; the match to TRBD1 covers 8 bases. This CDR3 is 15 amino acids long. V shed 4 bases, J shed 4 bases, and the junction held 7 bases outside the gene matches. In germline, CDR1 is MGHDK, CDR2 SYGVNS. In DNA form, the CDR3 reads TGTGCCAGCAGTGCTTCAACAGGGGGAGCAGATACGCAGTATTTT. Translating gives CASSASTGGADTQYF.

This clone has a single count. The V gene is TRBV30, the J gene TRBJ1-4; 8 bases match TRBD1. CDR1 is GTSNPN and CDR2 is SVGIG in the germline V gene (reference sequence). J lost 8 bases, V lost 3 bases, and 8 bases had no gene match. The CDR3 runs 14 residues. The CDR3: CAWSAQGVGEKLFF. CDR3 DNA sequence: TGTGCCTGGAGCGCACAGGGGGTGGGCGAAAAACTGTTTTTT.

The chain couples TRBV9 to TRBJ2-1, with 16 bases matching TRBD2. The CDR3 runs to 19 residues. The germline gives CDR1 SGDLS, CDR2 YYNGEE. After removal of 0 bases from V and 3 bases from J, the junction contained 6 bases not matched to a gene. CDR3 region: CASSVVGGLAGGHYNEQFF. Written as DNA, the CDR3 is TGTGCCAGCAGCGTAGTGGGGGGACTAGCGGGAGGGCACTACAATGAGCAGTTCTTC.

The chain has TRBV5-1 and TRBJ2-7, with 13 bases identical to TRBD2. In germline, CDR1 is SGHRS, CDR2 YFSETQ. The CDR3 has 15 amino acids. J gave up 2 bases and V 4 bases, and 3 bases lay outside the gene matches. CDR3 sequence reads: CASSPGTSGTYEQYF. The CDR3 DNA follows: TGCGCCAGCAGCCCCGGGACTAGCGGGACCTACGAGCAGTACTTC.

This chain connects TRBV4-2 to TRBJ2-3; TRBD2 is a possible D gene (7 bases). Germline V lookup: CDR1 LGHNA, CDR2 YNFKEQ. Trimming shortened V by 4 bases and J by 2 bases, and 16 bases separated the two germline ends. The CDR3 loop spans 16 amino acids. The DNA for the CDR3 is TGTGCCAGCAGCCCCGTACCGGGGGGCCCCACAGATACGCAGTATTTT. Protein product: CASSPVPGGPTDTQYF.

The DNA of the CDR3 is TGTGCCAGCAGCTCATTCACCCAGAATGAAAAACTGTTTTTT. Its protein product is CASSSFTQNEKLFF. The chain is built from TRBV7-9 and TRBJ1-4; D unresolved. This CDR3 is built from 14 residues. Germline CDR1 reads SEHNR; CDR2 reads FQNEAQ (reference sequence). V lost 4 bases to trimming and J lost 5 bases, with 11 bases between them.

This chain joins TRBV2 and TRBJ2-3; 14 bases are shared with TRBD2. The V and J ends lost 7 bases and 0 bases, in that order; junction bases with no gene match: 3. CDR1 is SNHLY, CDR2 FYNNEI, per germline. There are 16 residues in the CDR3. Written as DNA, the CDR3 is TGTGCCAGCAAGACTAGCGGGAGGGGAAGCACAGATACGCAGTATTTT. Translated, it gives CASKTSGRGSTDTQYF.